The 18 T cell receptor beta chains in this list originate from one sample, sequenced in a study of blood T cell repertoires in COVID-19. Clones were sequenced by immunoSEQ multiplex PCR, and TCRdb holds only the in-frame ones, with some missing. Of 95,000 to 110,000 clones detected, 84% appear once; the ten largest clones hold approximately 13%. Material: peripheral blood. The receptors derive from a human donor in a cohort sampled during active or convalescent COVID-19.

The chain recombines TRBV6-1 with TRBJ1-5, with a possible D match to TRBD1 (5 bases). This CDR3 is built from 14 residues. V gave up 3 bases and J gave up 4 bases, with 10 bases separating them. From germline, CDR1 is MNHNS and CDR2 SASEGT. The CDR3 region is CASSDVAGNQPQHF. The CDR3, as DNA: TGTGCCAGCAGTGATGTGGCAGGGAATCAGCCCCAGCATTTT.

This clone was counted between two and nine times. The chain is built from TRBV27 and TRBJ1-1; no definite D call. The ends were cut back, 7 bases at V and 8 bases at J, with 11 bases in the middle. CDR1 and CDR2 (germline): MNHEY, SMNVEV (reference sequence). The CDR3 sequence is 11 residues long. CDR3 in DNA: TGTGCCAGCATGAGGGAGGCAGAAGCTTTCTTT. Its translation is CASMREAEAFF.

This sequence joins TRBV6-6 and TRBJ1-2; TRBD1 agrees at 9 bases. The CDR3 contains 14 residues. Trimming took 0 bases from V and 8 from J; bases not matched to a gene: 4. Germline V CDR1 and CDR2: MNHNY, SVGAGI (reference sequence). The DNA for the CDR3 is TGTGCCAGCAGTTACTCGGGACAGGGTGAAGGCTACACCTTC. Its translation: CASSYSGQGEGYTF.

J is TRBJ2-6 and V is TRBV19; 7 positions match TRBD1. CDR3 size: 17 residues. Trimming cost V 1 base and J 4 bases; bases outside gene matches: 7. Germline V gene data show CDR1 as LNHDA and CDR2 as SQIVND (reference sequence). Here the CDR3 reads CASSIGEGADGANVLTF. CDR3 bases: TGTGCCAGTAGTATAGGTGAGGGGGCGGACGGGGCCAACGTCCTGACTTTC.

This sequence joins TRBV5-1 and TRBJ1-4; D is uncertain. This CDR3 has 13 residues. The germline V and J ends were trimmed by 0 bases and 7 bases, with 7 bases remaining between them. Germline CDR1 reads SGHRS; CDR2 reads YFSETQ. Here the CDR3 DNA reads TGCGCCAGCAGCTTGGGGACTTCTGAAAAACTGTTTTTT. Translation gives CASSLGTSEKLFF.

The V and J genes are TRBV28 and TRBJ1-1, with 7 positions matching TRBD1. CDR1 and CDR2 from the germline V gene are MDHEN and SYDVKM. Germline trimming cut 6 bases from V and 4 bases from J; bases unmatched to any gene: 2. There are 12 residues in the CDR3. The CDR3 here is CASRQGGTEAFF. The CDR3 DNA sequence: TGTGCCAGCAGGCAGGGGGGCACTGAAGCTTTCTTT.

This sequence joins TRBV6-2 or TRBV6-3 and TRBJ2-1; 8 bases are a match to TRBD1. V trimming: 5 bases; J trimming: 4 bases; junction bases outside the gene matches: 13. Per the germline V gene, CDR1 is MNHEY and CDR2 is SVGEGT. This CDR3 has 17 amino acids. For the CDR3, the DNA is TGTGCCAGCAGTCCACGGACAGGGCTGAAGGGGTACAATGAGCAGTTCTTC. It codes for CASSPRTGLKGYNEQFF.

The rearrangement links TRBV6-2 or TRBV6-3 to TRBJ2-7; 12 bases align to TRBD1. The CDR3 extends over 15 amino acids. V dropped 2 bases and J dropped 5; count of bases not matched to a gene: 4. Germline V lookup: CDR1 MNHEY, CDR2 SVGEGT. In nucleotides, the CDR3 is TGTGCCAGCAGTTACGGAGGGACAGGGGGCGACGAGCAGTACTTC. Translated, it gives CASSYGGTGGDEQYF.

The chain employs TRBV5-1 and TRBJ2-5; maybe TRBD2 (5 bases). This CDR3 is built from 14 residues. Trimming took 2 bases from V and 5 from J, leaving 13 bases between them. Per the germline V gene, CDR1 is SGHRS and CDR2 is YFSETQ. The CDR3 coding sequence is TGCGCCAGCAGCTTACAGACGGGGTGGGAGACCCAGTACTTC. Translation: CASSLQTGWETQYF.

By share, this clone ranks as medium-sized (0.01 to 0.1%). The chain links TRBV19 to TRBJ1-2; D remains unclear. The CDR3 length is 12 residues. CDR1 and CDR2 from the germline V gene are LNHDA and SQIVND (reference sequence). Trimming left V 5 bases short and J 1 base short, with 5 bases between. The CDR3 nucleotides are TGTGCCAGTAGTCGGTATAACTATGGCTACACCTTC. Translation: CASSRYNYGYTF.

For the CDR3, the DNA is TGTGCCAGCAGGACGGGGCAGGGGCCCACTGAAGCTTTCTTT. Translated: CASRTGQGPTEAFF. The chain uses TRBV2 and TRBJ1-1; D is possibly TRBD1 (6 bases). Germline CDR1 reads SNHLY; CDR2 reads FYNNEI. The CDR3 totals 14 residues. Deletions cut 6 bases from V and 4 bases from J, with 15 bases between.

J is TRBJ2-1 and V is TRBV6-5; D not resolved. The ends were cut back, 8 bases at V and 5 bases at J, with 13 bases in the middle. CDR1 and CDR2 from the germline V gene are MNHEY and SVGAGI. The CDR3 loop spans 13 amino acids. DNA for the CDR3: TGTGCCAGCTCGGTACCGCCTCACAATGAGCAGTTCTTC. This translates into CASSVPPHNEQFF.

The chain uses TRBV6-2 or TRBV6-3 and TRBJ1-5, with 10 bases identical to TRBD1. The CDR3 consists of 15 residues. Germline V gene lookup returns CDR1 MNHEY and CDR2 SVGEGT. After removal of 2 bases from V and 6 bases from J, the junction contained 4 bases not matched to a gene. The CDR3 coding sequence is TGTGCCAGCAGTTACAGGGACAGGGGTTTTCAGCCCCAGCATTTT. Its translation is CASSYRDRGFQPQHF.

Only a few counts were recorded for this clone. The chain has TRBV9 and TRBJ2-3, with TRBD2 matching over 11 bases. CDR1 and CDR2 (germline): SGDLS, YYNGEE. V lost 4 bases and J lost 4; bases outside the gene matches: 2. The CDR3 contains 14 residues. Here the CDR3 reads CASSISGGADTQYF. CDR3 coding DNA: TGTGCCAGCAGCATTAGCGGGGGGGCAGATACGCAGTATTTT.

This CDR3 reads CAWNRDRGNSPLHF. CDR3 nucleotide sequence: TGTGCCTGGAACCGGGACAGGGGTAATTCACCCCTCCACTTT. This rearrangement joins TRBV30 to TRBJ1-6; 10 bases are shared with TRBD1. After removal of 4 bases from V and 6 bases from J, the junction contained 3 bases not matched to a gene. The length of the CDR3 is 14 residues. CDR1 and CDR2 (germline): GTSNPN, SVGIG (reference sequence).

This rearrangement joins TRBV6-5 to TRBJ2-7, with D possibly matching TRBD1 (6 bases). Trimming took off 6 bases at V and 1 base at J, with 16 bases between the two ends. The CDR3 length is 15 residues. The germline CDR1 and CDR2 sequences are MNHEY and SVGAGI. CDR3 in DNA: TGTGCCAGCAGCCGTGAGAACAGGGTTTCCTACGAGCAGTACTTC. Protein sequence: CASSRENRVSYEQYF.

V is TRBV3-1 (or the pseudogene TRBV3-2) and J is TRBJ2-7; no reliable D call. This CDR3 region has 13 residues. Trimming shortened V by 4 bases and J by 3 bases, and 10 bases separated the two germline ends. CDR1 is LGHDT and CDR2 is YNNKEL in the germline V gene (reference sequence). The CDR3 DNA follows: TGTGCCAGCAGCCCCACGAGGTACTACGAGCAGTACTTC. This codes for CASSPTRYYEQYF.

This sequence joins TRBV2 and TRBJ1-2, with D possibly TRBD1 on 5 matching bases. This CDR3 spans 13 amino acids. V lost 10 bases and J 4 bases, leaving 16 bases between the germline ends. Germline-derived CDR1 and CDR2 are SNHLY and FYNNEI. The CDR3 DNA sequence: TGTGCCACCCTCCGGGGGGGGATCTATGGCTACACCTTC. Translating gives CATLRGGIYGYTF.